This T cell receptor beta chain was identified in a study of T cell repertoires in cytomegalovirus infection. Study as a whole: Public TCR beta signatures provided an indication of both CMV infection and a matching HLA type.

Study-level points and caveats: There were HLA-C-restricted CMV-specific TCR beta clonotypes dominating the ex vivo response.

TCRdb reprocessed the reads with MiXCR, giving one entry per CDR3 protein. The data show just under 300,000 distinct CDR3 sequences, about 9.2% seen once. The CDR3 covers 13 residues. Per germline, CDR1 SQVTM and CDR2 ANQGSEA. The trim removed 6 bases at V and 8 bases at J, leaving 11 bases unmatched. Points on this clonotype: Its antigen is unidentified.

The V gene is TRBV29-1, the J gene TRBJ1-2; 8 positions match TRBD1. The sequencing sample was made of PBMCs. The receptor comes from a human donor in good health (CMV status not recorded). Some clones in this sample may be carry-over from other donors' samples. The CDR3 sequence is CSVRTGKPGGYTF. In DNA, the CDR3 is TGCAGCGTGAGGACAGGGAAGCCAGGGGGCTACACCTTC.